This T cell receptor (beta chain) was profiled in a study of T cells in Graves' hyperthyroidism and ophthalmopathy. This CDR3 region has 15 residues. Trimming pared 6 bases from V and 5 bases from J, leaving 20 bases between. Per germline, CDR1 MDHEN and CDR2 SYDVKM. Clinical symptoms, serum thyroxine and TRAb, thyroid ultrasound and orbital computed tomography together formed the diagnostic basis. This clonotype was seen many times. It was RNA transcripts that yielded the amplified TCR beta CDR3 regions. The TCR CDR3 was amplified in a first-round RT-PCR using the HTBI primer set. TCRdb independently ran MiXCR on the multiplex PCR reads; one entry per CDR3 protein. Of about 620,000 distinct CDR3 sequences in the sample, about 16% were seen once.

The V call is TRBV28, the J call TRBJ2-7; D gene unclear. Input material: blood. The receptor comes from a woman aged 30 to 39 with Graves' hyperthyroidism. DNA for the CDR3: TGTGCCAGCAGCCCGCTGGGCGGTAGACTCAACGAGCAGTACTTC. It translates to CASSPLGGRLNEQYF.